This T cell receptor beta chain appears in the sequencing data of a study of beta chain features in type 1 diabetes. The wider study: Sorted cells examined across all samples numbered 107,917,701.

Purity exceeding 98% was reached by all sorted populations. The sequenced template was cDNA made from the entire isolated RNA. Sequenced by immunoSEQ multiplex PCR; TCRdb stores in-frame clones only, minus some. The table lists 200,000 to 250,000 clones, around 10% of them singletons. Trimming took 5 bases from V and 5 from J; bases not matched to a gene: 10. Germline V gene sequence: CDR1 SGHTA, CDR2 FQGNSA. This CDR3 has 15 residues. Sequenced material: naive CD4+ T cells from blood. The J gene is TRBJ2-7, the V gene TRBV7-2; 9 positions match TRBD1. The source of this sequence is a woman aged 18-30 years in good health. The DNA for the CDR3 is TGTGCCAGCAGCAATACCGGGACAGGGATCGACGAGCAGTACTTC. Translated: CASSNTGTGIDEQYF.